This TCR beta chain was documented in a study of cytomegalovirus exposure and HLA in healthy donors. To note about this clone: The antigen remains undetermined.

The data were produced by immunoSEQ multiplex PCR, yet TCRdb's version contains in-frame clones alone and is incomplete. The sample shows under 200,000 clones, about 88% of them seen only once. The V gene end was trimmed by 5 bases and the J gene end by 4 bases; junction bases not matched to a gene: 6. Germline values: CDR1 MNHEY, CDR2 SMNVEV (reference sequence). This CDR3 spans 14 amino acids. Broader study findings: Researchers catalogued 164 TCR beta chains as cytomegalovirus-associated.

This chain connects TRBV27 to TRBJ1-1; 8 positions match TRBD1. The receptor was derived from a woman aged 18-29 years in good health and CMV-seronegative. Sequencing was performed on PBMCs. CDR3 residues: CASSPDRGGTEAFF. The CDR3 DNA sequence: TGTGCCAGCAGTCCTGACAGGGGTGGCACTGAAGCTTTCTTT.